This TCR beta chain was documented in a study of PD-1 blockade in mismatch repair-deficient tumors (dated by TCRdb to 2016 to 2017). Study-wide context: Between September 2013 and late 2016, the trial enrolled approximately 91 consecutive patients with roughly eleven types of mismatch repair-deficient cancer, all of whom had received prior treatment and were progressing. Tumor-associated T cell clones were tracked in the peripheral blood of patients responding to PD-1 blockade by deep sequencing of TCR CDR3 regions. The research as a whole found: Tumor-resident clones, often undetectable in blood before treatment, expanded rapidly after pembrolizumab and then contracted, generally before radiologic responses.

The time point label of this sample denotes: peripheral blood 12 weeks after first pembrolizumab dose. Mismatch repair deficiency in every enrolled patient was established by polymerase chain reaction or immunohistochemistry. TCR sequencing was carried out for a few patients who responded to pembrolizumab therapy. The phase II trial prospectively evaluated PD-1 blockade with pembrolizumab in advanced mismatch repair-deficient cancers, independent of tissue of origin. Serial peripheral blood T cell samples were collected before and at multiple times after starting PD-1 blockade. Blood sampling time points were reported as weeks after the first dose of pembrolizumab. Concerning this clone itself: Its antigen remains undetermined. One end of the junction varies from germline; a read error may be responsible.

Libraries were constructed by the immunoSEQ multiplex PCR assay. In TCRdb, the immuneACCESS table is reduced to in-frame sequences with V and J assigned. These tables do not hold every clone; where another copy was compared, an unresolved V gene accounts for under half, and the others remain unexplained. Counted in this sample were tens of thousands of clones; about 83% of them appeared once. 20% to 25% of the sample lies in the top ten. The sequenced sample was peripheral blood, obtained 12 weeks after starting pembrolizumab. The clonotype comes from an adult with mismatch repair-deficient cancer.

The CDR3 reads CSVGSRGDTSIF. The nucleotides are TGCAGCGTCGGGTCGCGCGGGGACACCTCGATCTTC. Rearrangement joined TRBV29-1 to TRBJ2-1; the D region may be TRBD1 or TRBD2, each matching 6 bases equally. Counted from cysteine to phenylalanine, this CDR3 has 12 amino acids. Just the 36-base CDR3 DNA is kept, in frame starting at base 1. Based on the germline V gene, the CDR1 and CDR2 sequences are SQVTM and ANQGSEA.